This note documents a single T cell receptor (beta chain) sequence. V was shortened by 1 base and J by 4 bases, with 19 bases between the two germline ends. The CDR3 is 17 residues long. In germline, CDR1 is SNHLY, CDR2 FYNNEI. The data originate from a study of blood T cell repertoires in COVID-19. As for the study in general: Acute and convalescent COVID-19 samples came from the United States, Italy and Spain. From T cells, B-cell-depleted T cells, or PBMCs came the material, which was cDNA or gDNA.

In the original processing: Amplified reference gene primers provided the basis for estimating nucleated cell counts. Clones were read by immunoSEQ multiplex PCR, and TCRdb kept only the in-frame ones, dropping some. V, J and clone size derive from that table, while D and trimming were established from the DNA sequence. The sample consists of some 120,000 clones, roughly three quarters of them appearing once. The specimen sequenced was peripheral blood. This receptor was taken from a man aged 35 to 55 with active or convalescent COVID-19. This sequence joins TRBV2 and TRBJ2-5, with D perhaps TRBD1 (6 bases). The DNA for the CDR3 is TGTGCCAGCAGTGAAGGTAGTTGGGGGCAGGTTAGAGAGACCCAGTACTTC. Encoded protein: CASSEGSWGQVRETQYF.